The present TCR beta chain was sequenced within a study of T cells expressing NK-cell markers. CDR1 MNHEY and CDR2 SMNVEV come from the germline V gene (reference sequence). This CDR3 is 13 amino acids long. Findings of the study overall: Dominance of the CD3+CD56-NKG2C+ fraction by these clonotypes also held in four donors. The study did not resolve the HCMV specificity of expanded NKG2C+ T cell clones.

TCR beta libraries carry UMIs added by 5'RACE template switching. TCRdb processed the 5' RACE reads again and assigns one entry to each CDR3 protein, with no DNA. The sample shows about half a million distinct CDR3 sequences, and around 1.4% sits with its ten largest clones. Worth noting for this clonotype: Its antigen is currently unknown.

The sequence was obtained from a woman between 45 and 60 years old in good health. The V and J genes are TRBV27 and TRBJ1-2; TCRdb lists TRBD1, though no DNA is available to test this call. Specimen: blood T cells: a sorted CD56 or NKG2C T cell subset, CD4+ or CD8+ T cells, or bulk PBMC T cells (not recorded which). The CDR3 here is CASSFPGARGYTF.